This entry is about one T cell receptor beta chain. The sample originates from a study of blood T cell repertoires in COVID-19. Study in general: The origin of the acute and convalescent COVID-19 samples was the United States, Italy and Spain. T cells, B-cell-depleted T cells, or PBMCs supplied cDNA or gDNA.

Trimming took off 3 bases at V and 0 bases at J, with 8 bases between the two ends. Germline-derived CDR1 and CDR2 are GTSNPN and SVGIG (reference sequence). This CDR3 spans 13 amino acids. In the source study's methods: Counts of nucleated cells, estimated from reference gene primer amplification, were obtained. The table came from immunoSEQ multiplex PCR; TCRdb's copy has only in-frame clones and leaves some out. Clone size and V and J calls were adopted from that table, with D and trimming inferred from the DNA. The data hold tens of thousands of clones, with roughly 86% observed a single time. The receptor was derived from a man between 45 and 60 years old with acute or convalescent COVID-19. The specimen sequenced was peripheral blood. V usage is TRBV30 and J usage is TRBJ1-1; the D is unclear. CDR3 nucleotide sequence: TGTGCCTGGAGGAGGCAGTTGAACACTGAAGCTTTCTTT. Its protein is CAWRRQLNTEAFF.